This entry concerns a single TCR beta chain. The antigen remains unidentified. Libraries for TCRalpha and TCRbeta carried sample barcodes and unique molecular identifiers via 5'RACE. TCRdb used MiXCR to reprocess the 5' RACE reads, holding one entry per CDR3 protein. The sample records about 190,000 distinct CDR3 sequences, 15% to 20% being singletons. The CDR3 extends over 11 amino acids. Per germline, CDR1 SGHDN and CDR2 FVKESK. With 3 bases removed from V and 6 bases from J, the gap between germline ends came to 6 bases. These data belong to a study of T-cell memory formation after mild COVID-19. Overall study findings and caveats: Contracting CD8+ clones were enriched in EMRA, CD4+ mainly in CM and EM.

The clonotype comes from an adult woman who had mild COVID-19 (a few samples of this study predate the infection). Cell type and time point are not known. The sample consisted of PBMCs or a T cell subset sorted from them (not recorded which). This chain uses TRBV14 with TRBJ2-7; possible D gene TRBD2, 6 bases. For the CDR3, the DNA is TGTGCCAGCAGCCACGGGGGCGAGCAGTACTTC. Amino acids: CASSHGGEQYF. Based on the CDR3 plus reference TRBV14 and TRBJ2-7, the full variable domain is EAGVTQFPSHSVIEKGQTVTLRCDPISGHDNLYWYRRVMGKEIKFLLHFVKESKQDESGMPNNRFLAERTGGTYSTLKVQPAELEDSGVYFCASSHGGEQYFGPGTRLTVT.